This paragraph covers one T cell receptor beta chain sequence. What it binds is unknown. At one of its ends the junction is not consistent with the germline gene, which may arise from a read error. The data originate from a study of tumor and adjacent non-tumor tissue in lung cancer. About the study: Each sample yielded 4 million to 5 million productive TCRbeta reads on average. Whole-study findings and limits: Tumor repertoires had a smaller top 100 clone share than normal lung.

Three rounds of nested PCR, following a modified ARM-PCR protocol, produced the TCRbeta library. TCRdb fed the multiplex PCR reads into MiXCR, producing one record per CDR3 protein. The table has about 110,000 distinct CDR3 sequences, about 61% seen once. Germline CDR1 is SGHKS and CDR2 is YYEKEE (reference sequence). This CDR3 spans 14 amino acids. No cell sorting was done before RNA was extracted from the tissue. The normal lung tissue was taken more than 3 cm from the tumor edge. This TCR derives from a man in his 60s with non-small cell lung cancer. Input material: distant non-tumor lung tissue. The chain is built from TRBV5-5 and TRBJ1-5; 11 nucleotides agree with TRBD1. The CDR3 loop reads CASNLGQGDQHQHF. In DNA, the CDR3 is TGTGCCAGCAACTTGGGACAGGGGGATCAGCACCAGCATTTT.